This TCR beta chain was sequenced during a study of response to subunit inactivated influenza vaccine. Regarding the study as a whole: That few new T cells are recruited by each seasonal influenza vaccination was the authors' suggestion.

V gave up 3 bases and J gave up 6 bases, with 11 bases separating them. This CDR3 comprises 13 residues. Germline V gives CDR1 MNHEY, CDR2 SVGAGI. TCRdb re-derived calls from the RT-PCR reads in MiXCR, one entry per CDR3 protein. The table shows 500,000 to 600,000 distinct CDR3 sequences, with 14% occurring only once. Points on this clonotype: Its target is unknown.

The chain couples TRBV6-5 to TRBJ1-2, with D possibly being TRBD1 (6 bases). Sample: PBMCs from blood, taken 11 to 12 days after vaccination. This clonotype originated in a middle-aged man who received an inactivated influenza vaccine. CDR3 sequence (DNA): TGTGCCAGCAGTTATCAGGGGCGGAATGGCTACACCTTC. It is translated as CASSYQGRNGYTF.